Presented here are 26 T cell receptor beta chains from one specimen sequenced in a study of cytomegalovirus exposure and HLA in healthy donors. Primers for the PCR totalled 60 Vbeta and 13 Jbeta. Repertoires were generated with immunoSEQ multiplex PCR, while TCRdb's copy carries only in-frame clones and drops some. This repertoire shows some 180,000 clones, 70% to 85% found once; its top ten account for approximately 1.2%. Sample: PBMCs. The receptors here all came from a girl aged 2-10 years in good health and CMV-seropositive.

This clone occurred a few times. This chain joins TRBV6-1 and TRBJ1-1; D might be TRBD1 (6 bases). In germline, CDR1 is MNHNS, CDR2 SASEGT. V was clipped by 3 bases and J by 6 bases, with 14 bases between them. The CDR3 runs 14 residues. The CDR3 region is CASSDRRGASEAFF. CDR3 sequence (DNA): TGTGCCAGCAGTGATAGACGGGGGGCATCTGAAGCTTTCTTT.

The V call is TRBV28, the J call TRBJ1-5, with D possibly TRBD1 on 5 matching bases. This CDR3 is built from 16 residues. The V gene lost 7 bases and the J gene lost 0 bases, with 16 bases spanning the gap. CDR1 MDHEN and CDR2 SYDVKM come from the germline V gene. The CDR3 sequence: CASTQGGAVSNQPQHF. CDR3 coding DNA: TGTGCCAGCACCCAGGGAGGGGCAGTTAGCAATCAGCCCCAGCATTTT.

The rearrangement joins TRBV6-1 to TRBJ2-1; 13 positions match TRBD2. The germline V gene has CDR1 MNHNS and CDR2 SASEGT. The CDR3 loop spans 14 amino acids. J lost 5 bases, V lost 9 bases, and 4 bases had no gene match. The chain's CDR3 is CASRTSGGNNEQFF. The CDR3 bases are TGTGCCAGTCGGACTAGCGGGGGAAACAATGAGCAGTTCTTC.

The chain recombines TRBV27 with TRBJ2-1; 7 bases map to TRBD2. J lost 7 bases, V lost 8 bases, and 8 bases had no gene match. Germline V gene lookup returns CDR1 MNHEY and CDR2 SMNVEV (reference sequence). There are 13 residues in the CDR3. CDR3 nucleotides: TGTGCCAGCTCCGACCCAGCGGGGAATGAGCAGTTCTTC. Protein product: CASSDPAGNEQFF.

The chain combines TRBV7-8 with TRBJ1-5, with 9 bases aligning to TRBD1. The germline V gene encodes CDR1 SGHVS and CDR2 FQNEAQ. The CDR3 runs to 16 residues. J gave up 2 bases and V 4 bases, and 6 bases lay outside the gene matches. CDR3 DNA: TGTGCCAGCAGCTCACAGGGGGCCCCCGGCAATCAGCCCCAGCATTTT. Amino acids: CASSSQGAPGNQPQHF. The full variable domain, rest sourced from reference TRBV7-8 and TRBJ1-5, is GAGVSQSPRYKVAKRGQDVALRCDPISGHVSLFWYQQALGQGPEFLTYFQNEAQLDKSGLPSDRFFAERPEGSVSTLKIQRTQQEDSAVYLCASSSQGAPGNQPQHFGDGTRLSIL.

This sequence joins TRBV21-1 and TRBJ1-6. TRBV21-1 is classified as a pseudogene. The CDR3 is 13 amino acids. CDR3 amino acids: CASSKVVNSPLHF. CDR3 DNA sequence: TGTGCCAGCAGCAAAGTAGTCAATTCACCCCTCCACTTT.

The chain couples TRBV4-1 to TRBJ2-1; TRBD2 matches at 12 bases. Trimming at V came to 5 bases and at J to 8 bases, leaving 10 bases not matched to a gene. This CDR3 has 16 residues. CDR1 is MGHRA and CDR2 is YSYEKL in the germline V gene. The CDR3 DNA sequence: TGCGCCAGCAGCGGACGGACTAGCGGGATTGTAGATGAGCAGTTCTTC. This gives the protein CASSGRTSGIVDEQFF.

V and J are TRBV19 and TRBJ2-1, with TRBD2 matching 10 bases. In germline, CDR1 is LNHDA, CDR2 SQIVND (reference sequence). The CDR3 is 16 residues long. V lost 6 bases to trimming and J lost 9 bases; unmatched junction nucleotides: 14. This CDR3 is CASRPVGLAGAGEQFF. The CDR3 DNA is TGTGCCAGTAGGCCTGTGGGGCTAGCGGGAGCAGGTGAGCAGTTCTTC.

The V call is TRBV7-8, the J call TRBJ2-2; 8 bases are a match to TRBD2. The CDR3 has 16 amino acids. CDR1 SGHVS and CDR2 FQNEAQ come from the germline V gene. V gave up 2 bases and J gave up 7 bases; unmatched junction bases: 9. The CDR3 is CASSLPQREWGGELFF. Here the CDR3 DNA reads TGTGCCAGCAGCTTACCCCAGCGGGAGTGGGGCGGGGAGCTGTTTTTT.

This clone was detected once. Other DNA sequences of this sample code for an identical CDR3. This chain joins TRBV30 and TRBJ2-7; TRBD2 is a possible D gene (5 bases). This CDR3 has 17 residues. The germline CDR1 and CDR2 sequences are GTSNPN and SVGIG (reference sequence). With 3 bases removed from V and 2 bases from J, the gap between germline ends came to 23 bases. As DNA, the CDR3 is TGTGCCTGGAGAATTGCCAGCGGACGACCTCAAGCCTACGAGCAGTACTTC. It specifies CAWRIASGRPQAYEQYF.

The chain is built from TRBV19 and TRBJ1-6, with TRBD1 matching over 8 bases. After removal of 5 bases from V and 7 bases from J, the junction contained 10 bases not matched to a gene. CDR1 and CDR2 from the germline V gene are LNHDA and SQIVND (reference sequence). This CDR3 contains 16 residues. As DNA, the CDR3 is TGTGCCAGTAGTGGGTCAGGGGGCGGCTACAATTCACCCCTCCACTTT. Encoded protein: CASSGSGGGYNSPLHF.

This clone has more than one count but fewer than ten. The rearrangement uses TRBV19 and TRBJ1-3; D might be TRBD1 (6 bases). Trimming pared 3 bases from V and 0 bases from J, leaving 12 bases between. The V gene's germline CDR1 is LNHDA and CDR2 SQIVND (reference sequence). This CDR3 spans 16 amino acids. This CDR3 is CASSMWQGFSGNTIYF. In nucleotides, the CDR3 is TGTGCCAGTAGTATGTGGCAGGGGTTCTCTGGAAACACCATATATTTT.

The CDR3 bases are TGTGCCAGCAGCGTACCGGACAGGGTCGGTACCGGGGAGCTGTTTTTT. Translating gives CASSVPDRVGTGELFF. V usage is TRBV9 and J usage is TRBJ2-2, with 8 bases aligning to TRBD1. CDR1 is SGDLS, CDR2 YYNGEE, per germline. The CDR3 loop spans 16 amino acids. V trimming: 1 base; J trimming: 5 bases; junction bases outside the gene matches: 7.

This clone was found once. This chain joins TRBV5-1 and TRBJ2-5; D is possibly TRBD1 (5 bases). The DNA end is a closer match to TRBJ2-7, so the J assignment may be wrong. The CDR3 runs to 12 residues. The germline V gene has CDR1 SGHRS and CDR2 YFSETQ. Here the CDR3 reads CASSLGTNEQYF. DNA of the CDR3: TGCGCCAGCAGCTTGGGGACAAACGAGCAGTACTTC.

The CDR3: CASSPERTGELFF. The CDR3 DNA reads as TGTGCCAGCTCACCGGAGCGCACCGGGGAGCTGTTTTTT. This chain connects TRBV18 to TRBJ2-2; D not resolved. Trimming left V 3 bases short and J 4 bases short, with 6 bases between. CDR3 length equals 13 residues. Per germline, CDR1 KGHSH and CDR2 LQKENI.

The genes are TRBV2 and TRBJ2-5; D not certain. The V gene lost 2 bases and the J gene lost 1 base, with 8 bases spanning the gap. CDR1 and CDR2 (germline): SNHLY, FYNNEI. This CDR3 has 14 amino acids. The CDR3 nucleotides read TGTGCCAGCAGTGAACAACAGTTCCAAGAGACCCAGTACTTC. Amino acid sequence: CASSEQQFQETQYF.

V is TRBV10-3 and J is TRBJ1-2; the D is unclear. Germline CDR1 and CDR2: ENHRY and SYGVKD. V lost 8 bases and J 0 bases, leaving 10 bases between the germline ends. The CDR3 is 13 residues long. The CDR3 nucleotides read TGTGCCATCCTTCCTGAGACTAACTATGGCTACACCTTC. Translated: CAILPETNYGYTF.

CDR3 loop: CASSADTQETQYF. CDR3 DNA: TGTGCCAGCAGTGCGGACACCCAAGAGACCCAGTACTTC. This chain uses TRBV25-1 with TRBJ2-5, with D perhaps TRBD1 (5 bases). The V gene lost 4 bases and the J gene lost 1 base, with 7 bases spanning the gap. CDR1 is MGHDK and CDR2 is SYGVNS in the germline V gene. The CDR3 is 13 amino acids. The entire variable domain, with the rest obtained from reference TRBV25-1 and TRBJ2-5, is as follows: EADIYQTPRYLVIGTGKKITLECSQTMGHDKMYWYQQDPGMELHLIHYSYGVNSTEKGDLSSESTVSRIRTEHFPLTLESARPSHTSQYLCASSADTQETQYFGPGTRLLVL.

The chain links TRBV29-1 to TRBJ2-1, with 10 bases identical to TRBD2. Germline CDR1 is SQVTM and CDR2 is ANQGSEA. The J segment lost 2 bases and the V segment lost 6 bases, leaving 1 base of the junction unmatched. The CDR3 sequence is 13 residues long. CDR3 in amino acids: CSVGTSAYNEQFF. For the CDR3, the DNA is TGCAGCGTGGGGACTAGCGCCTACAATGAGCAGTTCTTC.

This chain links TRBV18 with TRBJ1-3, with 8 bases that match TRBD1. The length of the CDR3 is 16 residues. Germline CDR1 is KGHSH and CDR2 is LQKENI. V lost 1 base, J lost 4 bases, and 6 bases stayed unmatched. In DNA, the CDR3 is TGTGCCAGCTCACCACGGACAGGGTCGGGAGGAAACACCATATATTTT. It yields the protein CASSPRTGSGGNTIYF.

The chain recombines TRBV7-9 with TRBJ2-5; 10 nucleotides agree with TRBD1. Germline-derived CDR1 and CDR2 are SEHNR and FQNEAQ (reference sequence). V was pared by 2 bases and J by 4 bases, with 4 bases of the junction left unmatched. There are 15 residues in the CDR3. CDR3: CASSLWTGGLETQYF. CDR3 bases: TGTGCCAGCAGCTTATGGACAGGGGGGCTAGAGACCCAGTACTTC. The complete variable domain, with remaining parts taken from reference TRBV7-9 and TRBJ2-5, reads DTGVSQNPRHKITKRGQNVTFRCDPISEHNRLYWYRQTLGQGPEFLTYFQNEAQLEKSRLLSDRFSAERPKGSFSTLEIQRTEQGDSAMYLCASSLWTGGLETQYFGPGTRLLVL.

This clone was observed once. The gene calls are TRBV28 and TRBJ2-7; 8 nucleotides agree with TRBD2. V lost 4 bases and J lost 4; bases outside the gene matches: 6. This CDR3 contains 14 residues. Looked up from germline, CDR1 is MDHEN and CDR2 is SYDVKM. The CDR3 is CASSSAGGWYEQYF. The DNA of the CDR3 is TGTGCCAGCAGTTCGGCGGGAGGCTGGTACGAGCAGTACTTC.

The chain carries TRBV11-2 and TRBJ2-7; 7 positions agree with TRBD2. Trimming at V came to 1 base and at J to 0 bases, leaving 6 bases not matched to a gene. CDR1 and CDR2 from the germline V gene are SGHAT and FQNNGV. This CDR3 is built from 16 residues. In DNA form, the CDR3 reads TGTGCCAGCAGCTTAGGAGCTAGCGGTAACTCCTACGAGCAGTACTTC. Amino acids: CASSLGASGNSYEQYF.

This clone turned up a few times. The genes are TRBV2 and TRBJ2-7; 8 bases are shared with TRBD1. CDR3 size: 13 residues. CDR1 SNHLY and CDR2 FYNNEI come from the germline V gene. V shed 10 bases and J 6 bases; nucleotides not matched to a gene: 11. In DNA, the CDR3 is TGTGCCACTCGCTTGGACAGGGTCCCCGAGCAGTACTTC. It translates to CATRLDRVPEQYF.

The CDR3 loop is CASSEVDRSTEAFF. The CDR3, as DNA: TGTGCCAGCAGTGAGGTAGACAGAAGCACTGAAGCTTTCTTT. The rearrangement joins TRBV25-1 to TRBJ1-1, with D possibly TRBD1 on 5 matching bases. Germline V gene data show CDR1 as MGHDK and CDR2 as SYGVNS. V was trimmed by 3 bases and J by 4 bases, leaving 12 bases between them. The CDR3 is made up of 14 amino acids.

The CDR3 coding sequence is TGTGCCAGCAGTCCTACCCCAGGCTATGGCTACACCTTC. Translating it yields CASSPTPGYGYTF. The chain links TRBV6-5 to TRBJ1-2, with D hard to call. V gave up 5 bases and J gave up 4 bases, with 11 bases separating them. CDR1 is MNHEY, CDR2 SVGAGI, per germline. CDR3 length: 13 amino acids.